This is a list of T cell receptor beta chains from one sample in a study of cytotoxic CD8 clonotypes in ibrutinib-treated CLL. Produced via immunoSEQ multiplex PCR; TCRdb's table is partial and in-frame only. The sample yields about 130,000 clones, around three quarters seen once. Sequences were derived from PBMCs, sampled after 12 months of ibrutinib treatment. Receptor source: a human donor with chronic lymphocytic leukemia. CDR3s leave out the opening cysteine and the closing phenylalanine or tryptophan. Fields, in order: J gene, clone size, V gene, CDR3 protein. For some rows the clone size is stated as once, few or many, or as a class when expanded; others skip it.

j_call: TRBJ1-2; clone_size: -; v_call: TRBV29-1; cdr3_aa: SVEDLAGQLGGYT
j_call: TRBJ2-7; clone_size: few; v_call: TRBV11-2; cdr3_aa: ASSPREVAGLYEQY
j_call: TRBJ2-2; clone_size: -; v_call: TRBV7-6; cdr3_aa: ASSLERLENTGELF
j_call: TRBJ2-7; clone_size: -; v_call: TRBV5-4; cdr3_aa: ASSLDGLAGTYEQY
j_call: TRBJ2-2; clone_size: -; v_call: TRBV18; cdr3_aa: ASSPPVRDWDTGELF
j_call: TRBJ2-6; clone_size: -; v_call: TRBV7-2; cdr3_aa: ASKQDRSGANVLT
j_call: TRBJ1-1; clone_size: few; v_call: TRBV28; cdr3_aa: ASSLTQASTEAF
j_call: TRBJ2-7; clone_size: -; v_call: TRBV27; cdr3_aa: ASSFKGDSAYEQY
j_call: TRBJ1-1; clone_size: once; v_call: TRBV29-1; cdr3_aa: SVDPSGQNTEAF
j_call: TRBJ2-1; clone_size: -; v_call: TRBV4-1; cdr3_aa: ASSHQAGVSSYNEQF
j_call: TRBJ2-2; clone_size: -; v_call: TRBV5-6; cdr3_aa: ASSLTTGELF
j_call: TRBJ2-6; clone_size: -; v_call: TRBV19; cdr3_aa: AIKEGASGANVLT
j_call: TRBJ1-4; clone_size: -; v_call: TRBV6-1; cdr3_aa: ASSGPPAGNEKLF
j_call: TRBJ2-3; clone_size: -; v_call: TRBV5-4; cdr3_aa: ASSLTTGASGDTQY
j_call: TRBJ2-7; clone_size: -; v_call: TRBV5-1; cdr3_aa: ASSSQRTGYLLGPDEQY
j_call: TRBJ2-5; clone_size: -; v_call: TRBV28; cdr3_aa: VTGGREGYQETQY
j_call: TRBJ1-4; clone_size: -; v_call: TRBV9; cdr3_aa: ASSPGTMGEKLF
j_call: TRBJ2-3; clone_size: -; v_call: TRBV7-9; cdr3_aa: AIRPARGSTDTQY
j_call: TRBJ2-3; clone_size: -; v_call: TRBV28; cdr3_aa: ASVQSGRDTQY
j_call: TRBJ2-2; clone_size: -; v_call: TRBV6-6; cdr3_aa: ASSPSAYTGELF
j_call: TRBJ2-1; clone_size: -; v_call: TRBV18; cdr3_aa: ASRGIDEQF
j_call: TRBJ1-1; clone_size: -; v_call: TRBV5-1; cdr3_aa: ASSLPGQVNTEAF
j_call: TRBJ2-5; clone_size: few; v_call: TRBV2; cdr3_aa: ASILSASYGAQY
j_call: TRBJ2-3; clone_size: -; v_call: TRBV12-5; cdr3_aa: ASGPPRAERADTQY
j_call: TRBJ2-7; clone_size: -; v_call: TRBV4-2; cdr3_aa: ASSPTGGQGGTYEQY
j_call: TRBJ1-3; clone_size: -; v_call: TRBV7-3; cdr3_aa: ASSLTSQGGGNTIY
j_call: TRBJ2-3; clone_size: -; v_call: TRBV6-5; cdr3_aa: ASKQDRNTDTQY
j_call: TRBJ1-2; clone_size: few; v_call: TRBV19; cdr3_aa: ATRVGNYGYT
j_call: TRBJ1-2; clone_size: -; v_call: TRBV6-1; cdr3_aa: ASSEIDYGYT
j_call: TRBJ2-7; clone_size: few; v_call: TRBV19; cdr3_aa: ASSPSRMWDEQY
j_call: TRBJ2-3; clone_size: -; v_call: TRBV7-3; cdr3_aa: ASRGSDTQY
j_call: TRBJ2-1; clone_size: -; v_call: TRBV9; cdr3_aa: ASSVGSGTYNEQF
j_call: TRBJ2-3; clone_size: -; v_call: TRBV11-3; cdr3_aa: ASSLGTSGTDTQY
j_call: TRBJ1-6; clone_size: -; v_call: TRBV27; cdr3_aa: ASSYSTESSYNSPLH
j_call: TRBJ2-7; clone_size: -; v_call: TRBV28; cdr3_aa: ASSSNRRPRQGRLREQY
j_call: TRBJ1-2; clone_size: -; v_call: TRBV7-8; cdr3_aa: ASSQATGEDGYT
j_call: TRBJ2-1; clone_size: -; v_call: TRBV11-2; cdr3_aa: ASSLGDTSYNEQF